This T cell receptor beta chain was captured by sequencing in a study of blood T cell repertoires in COVID-19. On the study more broadly: The study drew acute and convalescent COVID-19 samples from the United States, Italy and Spain.

The table came from immunoSEQ multiplex PCR; TCRdb's copy has only in-frame clones and leaves some out. The top ten hold roughly 14% of the sample, which has approximately 140,000 clones, roughly 82% seen once. This CDR3 contains 13 residues. Germline-derived CDR1 and CDR2 are MDHEN and SYDVKM. Trimming took 6 bases from V and 5 from J, leaving 13 bases between them. In this sample, this clone turned up a few times. The sequenced sample consisted of peripheral blood. This TCR was recovered from a man of 80 years or more with acute or convalescent COVID-19. The chain recombines TRBV28 with TRBJ2-5; no definite D call. DNA for the CDR3: TGTGCCAGCAGCCCCATAGCACCCGAGACCCAGTACTTC. It encodes CASSPIAPETQYF.